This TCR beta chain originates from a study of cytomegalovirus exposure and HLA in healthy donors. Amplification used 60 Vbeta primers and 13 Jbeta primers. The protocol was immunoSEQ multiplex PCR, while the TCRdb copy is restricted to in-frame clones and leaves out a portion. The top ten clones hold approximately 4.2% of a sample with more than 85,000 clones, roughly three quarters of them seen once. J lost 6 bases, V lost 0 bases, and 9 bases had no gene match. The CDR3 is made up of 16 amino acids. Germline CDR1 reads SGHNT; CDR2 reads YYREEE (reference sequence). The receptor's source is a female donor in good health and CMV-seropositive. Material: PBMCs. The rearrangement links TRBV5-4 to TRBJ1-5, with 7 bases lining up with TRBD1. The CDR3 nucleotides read TGTGCCAGCAGCTTGGAGGAGGGGGCGCATGGTCAGCCCCAGCATTTT. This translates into CASSLEEGAHGQPQHF.